These 29 T cell receptor beta chains share one sample of origin, sequenced in a study of blood T cell repertoires in COVID-19. The protocol was immunoSEQ multiplex PCR, while the TCRdb copy is restricted to in-frame clones and leaves out a portion. The sample holds about 190,000 clones, 70% to 80% seen once. The source material was peripheral blood. Source of these receptors: a woman between 45 and 60 years old with acute or convalescent COVID-19.

The chain couples TRBV27 to TRBJ1-1; maybe TRBD1 (5 bases). The V gene's germline CDR1 is MNHEY and CDR2 SMNVEV (reference sequence). V was clipped by 5 bases and J by 5 bases, with 18 bases between them. The CDR3 runs to 15 residues. The CDR3 coding sequence is TGTGCCAGCAGTCTAACTTATGCGGGGGTAACTGAAGCTTTCTTT. Translated: CASSLTYAGVTEAFF.

The V gene is TRBV27, the J gene TRBJ2-5, with D perhaps TRBD1 (5 bases). The germline gives CDR1 MNHEY, CDR2 SMNVEV (reference sequence). V lost 5 bases and J lost 5, with 12 bases in between. This CDR3 has 13 amino acids. CDR3 sequence: CASSLRVGETQYF. The CDR3 coding sequence is TGTGCCAGCAGTCTCAGGGTTGGGGAGACCCAGTACTTC.

In its sample, this clone was seen a few times. This CDR3 reads CASSQTGDAKNIQYF. Here the CDR3 DNA reads TGCGCCAGCAGCCAAACAGGGGACGCCAAAAACATTCAGTACTTC. The chain has TRBV4-3 and TRBJ2-4; 7 nucleotides align to TRBD1. The junction had 2 bases not matched to a gene; V was cut back by 2 bases and J by 1 base. CDR1 is LGHNA and CDR2 is YSLEER in the germline V gene. The CDR3 runs to 15 residues.

The genes are TRBV30 and TRBJ1-5; no clear D gene. The CDR3 has 15 residues. Per the germline V gene, CDR1 is GTSNPN and CDR2 is SVGIG (reference sequence). V was trimmed by 2 bases and J by 0 bases, leaving 11 bases between them. The CDR3 region is CAWSPRFSSNQPQHF. For the CDR3, the DNA is TGTGCCTGGAGTCCGAGATTTAGTAGCAATCAGCCCCAGCATTTT.

This clone was observed a few times. V usage is TRBV6-6 and J usage is TRBJ2-1; 11 bases are a match to TRBD2. V lost 5 bases to trimming and J lost 6 bases; unmatched junction nucleotides: 3. The CDR3 has 14 amino acids. CDR1 is MNHNY, CDR2 SVGAGI, per germline (reference sequence). CDR3 amino acids: CASSGSGRANEQFF. The CDR3 nucleotides read TGTGCCAGCAGTGGTAGCGGGAGGGCCAATGAGCAGTTCTTC.

This clone was picked up one time. The chain recombines TRBV3-1 (or the pseudogene TRBV3-2) with TRBJ2-4; 9 bases line up with TRBD2. The junction had 5 bases not matched to a gene; V was cut back by 0 bases and J by 2 bases. Germline lookup yields CDR1 LGHDT and CDR2 YNNKEL (reference sequence). This CDR3 is 17 amino acids long. CDR3 region: CASSQDAGLAPKNIQYF. CDR3 nucleotide sequence: TGTGCCAGCAGCCAAGATGCGGGACTAGCACCCAAAAACATTCAGTACTTC.

The chain couples TRBV7-6 to TRBJ2-7; 11 positions match TRBD1. The CDR3 length is 16 residues. V dropped 3 bases and J dropped 3; count of bases not matched to a gene: 7. Per the germline V gene, CDR1 is SGHVS and CDR2 is FNYEAQ. Here the CDR3 reads CASSFGTGGNYYEQYF. The DNA of the CDR3 is TGTGCCAGCAGCTTCGGGACAGGGGGAAACTACTACGAGCAGTACTTC.

V and J are TRBV11-2 and TRBJ2-7; 11 nucleotides line up with TRBD1. This CDR3 is built from 14 residues. With V trimmed by 3 bases and J by 7 bases, 5 bases remained unmatched. Germline CDR1 and CDR2: SGHAT and FQNNGV. CDR3 in amino acids: CASSFGQGAREQYF. CDR3 DNA sequence: TGTGCCAGCAGCTTTGGACAGGGGGCGAGAGAGCAGTACTTC.

Many counts were recorded for this clone. V gene TRBV5-1 combines with J gene TRBJ2-3; TRBD2 matches at 7 bases. The V gene's germline CDR1 is SGHRS and CDR2 YFSETQ. The V gene end was trimmed by 2 bases and the J gene end by 2 bases; junction bases not matched to a gene: 5. The CDR3 is 15 amino acids. The DNA for the CDR3 is TGCGCCAGCAGCTTTTTAGCGGGTGTCACAGATACGCAGTATTTT. This gives the protein CASSFLAGVTDTQYF.

For this clone: This sample also contains other DNA sequences that code for the same CDR3. The rearrangement uses TRBV7-2 and TRBJ1-1, with 10 bases identical to TRBD1. Germline V lookup: CDR1 SGHTA, CDR2 FQGNSA. The CDR3 sequence is 14 residues long. V was clipped by 3 bases and J by 5 bases; unmatched bases: 3. CDR3 in DNA: TGTGCCAGCAGCTTGACAGGGGGCCGGACTGAAGCTTTCTTT. It yields the protein CASSLTGGRTEAFF.

The V gene is TRBV6-6, the J gene TRBJ2-7; TRBD1 might be the D (5 bases). The V gene's germline CDR1 is MNHNY and CDR2 SVGAGI (reference sequence). V was cut by 2 bases and J by 1 base, with 9 bases left in between. CDR3 size: 14 residues. The CDR3 sequence: CASSYRQSSYEQYF. As DNA, the CDR3 is TGTGCCAGCAGTTACAGACAGTCTTCCTACGAGCAGTACTTC.

The V and J genes are TRBV10-1 and TRBJ2-2, with D possibly matching TRBD1 (6 bases). Germline CDR1 is WNHNN and CDR2 is SYGVQD (reference sequence). Deletions cut 6 bases from V and 5 bases from J, with 10 bases between. The CDR3 consists of 13 residues. CDR3 in DNA: TGCGCCAGCAGCCCTACAGGGACCGGGGAGCTGTTTTTT. Amino acids: CASSPTGTGELFF.

This chain links TRBV19 with TRBJ2-6; 8 nucleotides agree with TRBD1. Germline CDR1 is LNHDA and CDR2 is SQIVND (reference sequence). The CDR3 contains 17 residues. The J segment lost 0 bases and the V segment lost 5 bases, leaving 6 bases of the junction unmatched. CDR3 coding DNA: TGTGCCAGTAGTCGACAGGGGCGCGGCTCTGGGGCCAACGTCCTGACTTTC. Its translation is CASSRQGRGSGANVLTF.

The chain employs TRBV19 and TRBJ2-3, with D perhaps matching TRBD2 (5 bases). The CDR3 covers 13 residues. V was cut by 6 bases and J by 5 bases, with 12 bases left in between. Germline V gene data show CDR1 as LNHDA and CDR2 as SQIVND (reference sequence). Written as DNA, the CDR3 is TGTGCCAGTAGCGCCAGAGGAGGAGATACGCAGTATTTT. Amino acids: CASSARGGDTQYF.

The rearrangement uses TRBV7-8 and TRBJ2-5; 9 nucleotides match TRBD2. The CDR3 consists of 16 residues. After removal of 7 bases from V and 3 bases from J, the junction contained 12 bases not matched to a gene. CDR1 SGHVS and CDR2 FQNEAQ come from the germline V gene. CDR3 sequence (DNA): TGTGCCAGCACCTTTCGGCGGGGGGGACCTAAAGAGACCCAGTACTTC. Residues: CASTFRRGGPKETQYF.

The genes are TRBV4-1 and TRBJ1-2; 8 nucleotides align to TRBD1. Germline assignment: CDR1 MGHRA and CDR2 YSYEKL. This CDR3 spans 16 amino acids. The J segment lost 2 bases and the V segment lost 1 base, leaving 6 bases of the junction unmatched. DNA for the CDR3: TGCGCCAGCAGCCAAGTCGGACAGGGTGCCAACTATGGCTACACCTTC. Translation: CASSQVGQGANYGYTF.

The rearrangement uses TRBV5-4 and TRBJ2-1; 11 positions match TRBD1. The germline gives CDR1 SGHNT, CDR2 YYREEE (reference sequence). V was clipped by 0 bases and J by 6 bases; unmatched bases: 8. The CDR3 extends over 17 amino acids. The CDR3 nucleotides read TGTGCCAGCAGCTTGGCGAGGGACAGGGGGTCAACCAATGAGCAGTTCTTC. Its protein is CASSLARDRGSTNEQFF.

This rearrangement joins TRBV7-2 to TRBJ2-3, with a possible D match to TRBD1 (6 bases). Germline V lookup: CDR1 SGHTA, CDR2 FQGNSA. With 2 bases removed from V and 2 bases from J, the gap between germline ends came to 14 bases. CDR3 length: 16 residues. CDR3 loop: CASSLTGTSYTDTQYF. In nucleotides, the CDR3 is TGTGCCAGCAGCTTAACAGGGACCTCGTACACAGATACGCAGTATTTT.

The chain recombines TRBV27 with TRBJ2-7; possibly TRBD1 for D (7 bases). V was shortened by 5 bases and J by 4 bases, with 15 bases between the two germline ends. Germline assignment: CDR1 MNHEY and CDR2 SMNVEV (reference sequence). There are 14 residues in the CDR3. CDR3 nucleotide sequence: TGTGCCAGCAGTCCAGGGGGGACACAATACGAGCAGTACTTC. It is translated as CASSPGGTQYEQYF.

This clone was recorded a few times. The chain recombines TRBV28 with TRBJ1-2; 12 bases line up with TRBD1. Germline CDR1 and CDR2: MDHEN and SYDVKM. After removal of 2 bases from V and 4 bases from J, the junction contained 11 bases not matched to a gene. The CDR3 length is 18 residues. CDR3 bases: TGTGCCAGCAGTTTAATTGCGCCGGGACAGGGGGCGCGCTATGGCTACACCTTC. This encodes CASSLIAPGQGARYGYTF.

The CDR3 region is CASSLNQDSYEQYF. The CDR3 coding sequence is TGTGCCAGCAGCCTTAACCAGGACAGCTACGAGCAGTACTTC. This chain joins TRBV11-3 and TRBJ2-7; D possibly corresponds to TRBD1 (6 bases). The CDR3 is made up of 14 amino acids. CDR1 and CDR2 (germline): SGHNT, YENEEA. V dropped 5 bases and J dropped 3 bases, with 14 bases sitting between them.

The chain is built from TRBV7-2 and TRBJ2-3; no clear D. V was shortened by 5 bases and J by 0 bases, with 3 bases between the two germline ends. The CDR3 consists of 12 residues. Looked up from germline, CDR1 is SGHTA and CDR2 is FQGNSA. This chain's CDR3 is CASSLSTDTQYF. The CDR3 nucleotides are TGTGCCAGCAGCCTAAGCACAGATACGCAGTATTTT. Full variable domain (outside the CDR3, taken from reference TRBV7-2 and TRBJ2-3): GAGVSQSPSNKVTEKGKDVELRCDPISGHTALYWYRQSLGQGLEFLIYFQGNSAPDKSGLPSDRFSAERTGGSVSTLTIQRTQQEDSAVYLCASSLSTDTQYFGPGTRLTVL.

The rearrangement joins TRBV12-5 to TRBJ2-1; 7 positions match TRBD2. With V trimmed by 4 bases and J by 2 bases, 5 bases remained unmatched. The length of the CDR3 is 15 residues. The germline V gene encodes CDR1 LGHNT and CDR2 FRNRAP. The CDR3 sequence: CASGSERGTYNEQFF. DNA of the CDR3: TGTGCTAGTGGTTCGGAGCGGGGCACCTACAATGAGCAGTTCTTC.

CDR3 sequence (DNA): TGTGCCAGCAGCTTAGTTTCTGGTAGCTCTGGGGCCAACGTCCTGACTTTC. Its protein is CASSLVSGSSGANVLTF. The chain employs TRBV7-2 and TRBJ2-6, with D unresolved. The CDR3 is 17 residues long. The germline V and J ends were trimmed by 1 base and 0 bases, with 10 bases remaining between them. Germline V gene data show CDR1 as SGHTA and CDR2 as FQGNSA.

The chain is built from TRBV7-2 and TRBJ2-3; a weak D match, TRBD1 (6 bases). CDR3 length: 16 amino acids. Germline assignment: CDR1 SGHTA and CDR2 FQGNSA. V shed 1 base and J shed 0 bases, with 11 bases lying between them. CDR3 bases: TGTGCCAGCAGCTTAGGTTTTGGGGGCAGCACAGATACGCAGTATTTT. Protein sequence: CASSLGFGGSTDTQYF.

The rearrangement links TRBV5-4 to TRBJ2-4; 9 bases are a match to TRBD2. The germline V gene encodes CDR1 SGHNT and CDR2 YYREEE (reference sequence). The V and J ends lost 0 bases and 0 bases, in that order; junction bases with no gene match: 1. There are 16 residues in the CDR3. DNA for the CDR3: TGTGCCAGCAGCTTGGGCGGGGGGGCAGCCAAAAACATTCAGTACTTC. Translation gives CASSLGGGAAKNIQYF.

There are a few counts of this clone. V and J are TRBV28 and TRBJ1-2; TRBD1 matches at 7 bases. The ends lost 2 bases at V and 4 bases at J; junction bases unmatched: 4. This CDR3 is 14 amino acids long. Germline CDR1 and CDR2: MDHEN and SYDVKM. DNA for the CDR3: TGTGCCAGCAGTTTAGCAGACAGGGCCTATGGCTACACCTTC. It translates to CASSLADRAYGYTF.

This clone was detected a few times. The genes are TRBV19 and TRBJ2-1; D possibly corresponds to TRBD1 (5 bases). The V gene lost 1 base and the J gene lost 9 bases, with 10 bases spanning the gap. Germline values: CDR1 LNHDA, CDR2 SQIVND (reference sequence). This CDR3 spans 13 amino acids. The CDR3 DNA reads TGTGCCAGTAGTATAGTAGGGGCTGGTGAGCAGTTCTTC. This gives the protein CASSIVGAGEQFF.

V and J are TRBV18 and TRBJ2-1; TRBD2 matches at 7 bases. The CDR3 has 15 amino acids. The V gene's germline CDR1 is KGHSH and CDR2 LQKENI. After removal of 2 bases from V and 7 bases from J, the junction contained 8 bases not matched to a gene. CDR3 nucleotide sequence: TGTGCCAGCTCACCAGAGCGGGGAGGTCGGAATGAGCAGTTCTTC. It is translated as CASSPERGGRNEQFF. Combining the CDR3 with reference TRBV18 and TRBJ2-1 gives the whole variable domain NAGVMQNPRHLVRRRGQEARLRCSPMKGHSHVYWYRQLPEEGLKFMVYLQKENIIDESGMPKERFSAEFPKEGPSILRIQQVVRGDSAAYFCASSPERGGRNEQFFGPGTRLTVL.